The 26 T cell receptor beta chains reported below all come from one sample, sequenced in a study of T-cell reconstitution after alpha-beta-depleted transplantation in children. Construction of the TCRbeta library involved unique molecular identifiers. From the PCR reads, TCRdb called clonotypes with MiXCR, one entry per CDR3 protein. The sample has 550,000 to 600,000 distinct CDR3 sequences, about 21% seen once. The sample here was PBMCs, mostly from graft donor cells, taken 360 days after TCRalphabeta/CD19-depleted stem cell transplant. All receptors come from a boy younger than two who had a stem cell transplant for acute myeloid leukemia, so the T cells may come from the graft donor.

This clonotype was observed many times. The chain carries TRBV12-3 or TRBV12-4 and TRBJ1-3; D uncertain. The V gene lost 11 bases and the J gene lost 1 base, with 12 bases spanning the gap. CDR3 length equals 13 residues. The CDR3 nucleotides are TGTGCCGCGGAAGAGAGGTCTGGAAACACCATATATTTT. This translates into CAAEERSGNTIYF.

This clonotype appeared many times. The J gene is TRBJ1-5, the V gene TRBV27; D uncertain. Trimming removed 4 bases at V and 4 bases at J, with 8 bases between. The CDR3 contains 13 residues. CDR1 is MNHEY and CDR2 is SMNVEV in the germline V gene (reference sequence). This CDR3 reads CASSYTPNQPQHF. The CDR3 bases are TGTGCCAGCAGTTATACCCCGAATCAGCCCCAGCATTTT.

This clonotype was detected a few times. The rearrangement joins TRBV9 to TRBJ2-2, with D uncertain. The CDR3 is 12 residues long. Trimming took off 0 bases at V and 6 bases at J, with 3 bases between the two ends. From germline, CDR1 is SGDLS and CDR2 YYNGEE. The CDR3 DNA follows: TGTGCCAGCAGCGTAGTCTCCGGGGAGCTGTTTTTT. Residues: CASSVVSGELFF. The whole variable domain, remainder taken from reference TRBV9 and TRBJ2-2, is DSGVTQTPKHLITATGQRVTLRCSPRSGDLSVYWYQQSLDQGLQFLIQYYNGEERAKGNILERFSAQQFPDLHSELNLSSLELGDSALYFCASSVVSGELFFGEGSRLTVL.

In its sample, this clonotype was seen many times. The CDR3 spells CASSDLGQALNQPQHF. The CDR3 nucleotides read TGTGCCAGCAGTGACCTTGGACAGGCCCTCAATCAGCCCCAGCATTTT. J is TRBJ1-5 and V is TRBV6-1, with 7 nucleotides matching TRBD1. The CDR3 consists of 16 residues. Trimming cost V 3 bases and J 3 bases; bases outside gene matches: 8. CDR1 and CDR2 from the germline V gene are MNHNS and SASEGT.

This clonotype appeared many times. This rearrangement joins TRBV7-9 to TRBJ2-3; D not certain. Germline values: CDR1 SEHNR, CDR2 FQNEAQ (reference sequence). The CDR3 sequence is 13 residues long. V lost 7 bases to trimming and J lost 6 bases, with 14 bases between them. This CDR3 is CASNTNLRDTQYF. The CDR3 region has the DNA TGTGCCAGCAACACAAACCTTAGGGATACGCAGTATTTT.

The CDR3, as DNA: TGCGCCAGCCGCATAGGCAGAATTAATGAGCAGTTCTTC. It codes for CASRIGRINEQFF. J is TRBJ2-1 and V is TRBV10-2; D is unclear. In germline, CDR1 is WSHSY, CDR2 SAAADI. V was pared by 8 bases and J by 7 bases, with 15 bases between. The CDR3 has 13 residues.

V is TRBV30 and J is TRBJ2-1; maybe TRBD1 (6 bases). The CDR3 extends over 16 amino acids. From germline, CDR1 is GTSNPN and CDR2 SVGIG (reference sequence). With 0 bases removed from V and 2 bases from J, the gap between germline ends came to 14 bases. CDR3 bases: TGTGCCTGGAGTGTATGGGGGCAGGGGCCCTACAATGAGCAGTTCTTC. It translates to CAWSVWGQGPYNEQFF. The whole variable domain, filled in from reference TRBV30 and TRBJ2-1, reads SQTIHQWPATLVQPVGSPLSLECTVEGTSNPNLYWYRQAAGRGLQLLFYSVGIGQISSEVPQNLSASRPQDRQFILSSKKLLLSDSGFYLCAWSVWGQGPYNEQFFGPGTRLTVL.

This clonotype was seen a few times. The rearrangement uses TRBV10-3 and TRBJ2-5; 10 nucleotides agree with TRBD1. CDR1 ENHRY and CDR2 SYGVKD come from the germline V gene. CDR3 size: 12 residues. The ends lost 8 bases at V and 3 bases at J; junction bases unmatched: 0. The CDR3 loop is CAIGQGEETQYF. DNA of the CDR3: TGTGCCATCGGACAGGGGGAAGAGACCCAGTACTTC.

This clonotype showed up just a few times. The chain recombines TRBV28 with TRBJ1-5; the D gene is possibly TRBD1 (5 bases). The germline gives CDR1 MDHEN, CDR2 SYDVKM. The CDR3 spans 17 residues. V was shortened by 3 bases and J by 0 bases, with 15 bases between the two germline ends. Here the CDR3 DNA reads TGTGCCAGCAGTTTTAGGACAAGGGGCTATAGCAATCAGCCCCAGCATTTT. It codes for CASSFRTRGYSNQPQHF.

This clonotype was picked up a small number of times. This chain links TRBV4-1 with TRBJ2-3; unclear D gene. In germline, CDR1 is MGHRA, CDR2 YSYEKL. The CDR3 sequence is 15 residues long. V was clipped by 1 base and J by 2 bases, with 10 bases between them. Here the CDR3 reads CASSQVGSPTDTQYF. CDR3 nucleotide sequence: TGCGCCAGCAGCCAAGTGGGTTCCCCCACAGATACGCAGTATTTT.

This clonotype was counted at least ten times. The chain employs TRBV27 and TRBJ2-3; D uncertain. The germline CDR1 and CDR2 sequences are MNHEY and SMNVEV (reference sequence). Trimming shortened V by 2 bases and J by 5 bases, and 8 bases separated the two germline ends. The CDR3 covers 13 residues. DNA for the CDR3: TGTGCCAGCAGTTTAGGGAAGGGAGATACGCAGTATTTT. Its protein product is CASSLGKGDTQYF.

At least ten counts were recorded for this clonotype. The chain employs TRBV20-1 and TRBJ2-3; TRBD2 is a possible D gene (6 bases). The CDR3 covers 12 residues. V was trimmed by 0 bases and J by 9 bases, leaving 10 bases between them. CDR1 and CDR2 from the germline V gene are DFQATT and SNEGSKA (reference sequence). The CDR3 DNA reads as TGCAGTGCTAGAGATAGGGAGGCGACGCAGTATTTT. It translates to CSARDREATQYF.

A few counts support this clonotype. The V gene is TRBV4-1, the J gene TRBJ1-2, with D possibly matching TRBD1 (6 bases). The germline gives CDR1 MGHRA, CDR2 YSYEKL. This CDR3 is built from 18 residues. Trimming took off 3 bases at V and 4 bases at J, with 24 bases between the two ends. The CDR3 region is CASSQGYRDQTPLYGYTF. The CDR3 DNA reads as TGCGCCAGCAGCCAGGGCTACAGGGATCAGACTCCCCTCTATGGCTACACCTTC.

This clonotype was recorded many times. The CDR3 here is CASAKAGGLEQFF. The CDR3 DNA is TGTGCCAGCGCGAAAGCGGGGGGGCTTGAGCAGTTCTTC. The gene calls are TRBV6-2 or TRBV6-3 and TRBJ2-1; 10 bases match TRBD2. The CDR3 covers 13 residues. The ends lost 8 bases at V and 9 bases at J; junction bases unmatched: 7. Looked up from germline, CDR1 is MNHEY and CDR2 is SVGEGT.

There are many counts of this clonotype. The J gene is TRBJ1-1, the V gene TRBV7-2, with D uncertain. Deletions cut 5 bases from V and 3 bases from J, with 19 bases between. Germline CDR1 is SGHTA and CDR2 is FQGNSA. The CDR3 loop spans 16 amino acids. In DNA form, the CDR3 reads TGTGCCAGCAGCGTCCTCGTACGGAAGGATGACACTGAAGCTTTCTTT. This codes for CASSVLVRKDDTEAFF.

This clonotype has ten or more counts. This sequence joins TRBV3-1 and TRBJ2-1, with D maybe TRBD2 (5 bases). The V and J ends lost 0 bases and 2 bases respectively, with 8 bases between them. There are 15 residues in the CDR3. Germline-derived CDR1 and CDR2 are LGHDT and YNNKEL (reference sequence). The CDR3 DNA reads as TGTGCCAGCAGCCAAGAAGGGAGAACCTACAATGAGCAGTTCTTC. Residues: CASSQEGRTYNEQFF.

This clonotype came up many times. The V and J genes are TRBV12-3 or TRBV12-4 and TRBJ2-3, with D perhaps being TRBD1 or TRBD2 (5 bases each). CDR3 length: 14 amino acids. V lost 5 bases and J 2 bases, leaving 11 bases between the germline ends. In DNA, the CDR3 is TGTGCCAGCAGTCTCCGGGGACCCACAGATACGCAGTATTTT. Translating gives CASSLRGPTDTQYF.

This clonotype was observed a few times. As DNA, the CDR3 is TGCAGTGCTAGTCCGGGACAGGGGGGACAAGAGACCCAGTACTTC. This encodes CSASPGQGGQETQYF. The chain is built from TRBV20-1 and TRBJ2-5; 11 bases match TRBD1. Germline values: CDR1 DFQATT, CDR2 SNEGSKA (reference sequence). The trim removed 3 bases at V and 2 bases at J, leaving 5 bases unmatched. This CDR3 contains 15 residues.

This clonotype occurred a few times. V and J are TRBV12-3 or TRBV12-4 and TRBJ1-1; D is undetermined. This CDR3 is 12 amino acids long. V was cut by 6 bases and J by 3 bases, with 8 bases left in between. Here the CDR3 reads CASSWADTEAFF. In nucleotides, the CDR3 is TGTGCCAGCAGCTGGGCAGACACTGAAGCTTTCTTT.

This clonotype came up many times. The DNA for the CDR3 is TGCAGTGCTAGAAAGAGTCTAGCGGGCCCAACCCGCACAGATACGCAGTATTTT. Protein product: CSARKSLAGPTRTDTQYF. This chain connects TRBV20-1 to TRBJ2-3; 8 bases align to TRBD2. The CDR3 is made up of 18 amino acids. V was pared by 2 bases and J by 1 base, with 14 bases of the junction left unmatched. Per germline, CDR1 DFQATT and CDR2 SNEGSKA (reference sequence).

The rearrangement uses TRBV4-1 and TRBJ2-7, with 10 bases that match TRBD1. CDR3 length: 15 amino acids. CDR1 is MGHRA and CDR2 is YSYEKL in the germline V gene. Germline trimming cut 4 bases from V and 2 bases from J; bases unmatched to any gene: 5. CDR3 sequence reads: CASSPRTGGTYEQYF. DNA for the CDR3: TGCGCCAGCAGCCCTCGGACAGGGGGGACCTACGAGCAGTACTTC.

This clonotype came up a few times. CDR3 nucleotides: TGCAGTGCTAGAGACGACATTTTCAATCAGCCCCAGCATTTT. Translated: CSARDDIFNQPQHF. V is TRBV20-1 and J is TRBJ1-5; D is unresolved. V lost 0 bases to trimming and J lost 3 bases, with 9 bases between them. CDR3 size: 14 residues. The germline V gene has CDR1 DFQATT and CDR2 SNEGSKA (reference sequence).

This chain links TRBV20-1 with TRBJ1-5; D is possibly TRBD1 (5 bases). V was clipped by 3 bases and J by 3 bases, with 9 bases between them. CDR1 and CDR2 (germline): DFQATT, SNEGSKA (reference sequence). This CDR3 contains 13 residues. CDR3 in DNA: TGCAGTGCTAGGCAGGGTTTCAATCAGCCCCAGCATTTT. It translates to CSARQGFNQPQHF.

The chain couples TRBV5-4 to TRBJ2-7; TRBD1 is a possible D gene (6 bases). The CDR3 spans 15 residues. V dropped 4 bases and J dropped 0 bases, with 14 bases sitting between them. From germline, CDR1 is SGHNT and CDR2 YYREEE (reference sequence). For the CDR3, the DNA is TGTGCCAGCAGCCCTCAACAGGGATCCTCCTACGAGCAGTACTTC. Translating gives CASSPQQGSSYEQYF.

The J gene is TRBJ2-5, the V gene TRBV15; TRBD1 aligns across 8 bases. Per the germline V gene, CDR1 is LNHNV and CDR2 is YYDKDF (reference sequence). CDR3 size: 14 residues. After removal of 9 bases from V and 3 bases from J, the junction contained 9 bases not matched to a gene. CDR3: CATTRDRTKETQYF. DNA for the CDR3: TGTGCCACTACCAGGGACAGGACAAAAGAGACCCAGTACTTC.

This clonotype was counted once. This sequence joins TRBV20-1 and TRBJ2-7, with 8 nucleotides matching TRBD1. This CDR3 region has 14 residues. V trimming: 3 bases; J trimming: 3 bases; junction bases outside the gene matches: 7. Germline-derived CDR1 and CDR2 are DFQATT and SNEGSKA (reference sequence). The chain's CDR3 is CSARGRQGYYEQYV. DNA for the CDR3: TGCAGTGCTAGGGGAAGACAGGGGTACTACGAGCAGTACGTC.